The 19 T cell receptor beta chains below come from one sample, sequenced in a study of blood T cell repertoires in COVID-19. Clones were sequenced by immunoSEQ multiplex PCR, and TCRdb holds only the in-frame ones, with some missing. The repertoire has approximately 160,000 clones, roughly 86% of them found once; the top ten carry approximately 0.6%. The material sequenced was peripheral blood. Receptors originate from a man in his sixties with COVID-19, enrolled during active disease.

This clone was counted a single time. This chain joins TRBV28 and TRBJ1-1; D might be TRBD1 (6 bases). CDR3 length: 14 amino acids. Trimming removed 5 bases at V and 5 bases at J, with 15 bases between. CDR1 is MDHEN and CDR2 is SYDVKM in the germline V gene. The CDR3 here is CASSPNRVGTEAFF. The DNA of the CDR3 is TGTGCCAGCAGTCCCAACAGGGTGGGGACTGAAGCTTTCTTT.

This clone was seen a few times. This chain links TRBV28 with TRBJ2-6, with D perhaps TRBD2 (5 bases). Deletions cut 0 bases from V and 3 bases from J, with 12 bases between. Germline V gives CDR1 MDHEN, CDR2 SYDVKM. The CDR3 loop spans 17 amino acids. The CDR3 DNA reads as TGTGCCAGCAGTTTATGGTCGAGAGGGTATGGGGCCAACGTCCTGACTTTC. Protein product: CASSLWSRGYGANVLTF.

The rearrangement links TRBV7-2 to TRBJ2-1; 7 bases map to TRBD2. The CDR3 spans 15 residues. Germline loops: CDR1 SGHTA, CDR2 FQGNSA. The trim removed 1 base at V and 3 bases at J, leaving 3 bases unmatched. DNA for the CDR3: TGTGCCAGCAGCTTAGTAGGCGGGGGCTACAATGAGCAGTTCTTC. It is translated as CASSLVGGGYNEQFF.

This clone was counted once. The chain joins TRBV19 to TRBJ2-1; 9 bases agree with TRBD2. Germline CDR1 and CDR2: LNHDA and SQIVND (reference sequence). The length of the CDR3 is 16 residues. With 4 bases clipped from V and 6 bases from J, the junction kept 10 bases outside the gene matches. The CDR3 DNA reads TGTGCCAGTAGTAACACCGGCGGGGGGGCGTTCAATGAGCAGTTCTTC. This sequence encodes CASSNTGGGAFNEQFF.

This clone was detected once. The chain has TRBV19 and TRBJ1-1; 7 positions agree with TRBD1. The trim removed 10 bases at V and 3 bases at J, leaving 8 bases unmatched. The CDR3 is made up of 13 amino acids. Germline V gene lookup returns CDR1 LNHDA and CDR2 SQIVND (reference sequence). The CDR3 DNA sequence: TGTGCCATAACGGACAGGCGGTACACTGAAGCTTTCTTT. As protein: CAITDRRYTEAFF.

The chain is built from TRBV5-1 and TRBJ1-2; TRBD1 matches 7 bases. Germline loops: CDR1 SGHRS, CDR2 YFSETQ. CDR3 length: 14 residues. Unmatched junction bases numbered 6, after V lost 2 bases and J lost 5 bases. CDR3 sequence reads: CASSFGTAGYGYTF. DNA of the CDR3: TGCGCCAGCAGCTTTGGGACAGCAGGGTATGGCTACACCTTC.

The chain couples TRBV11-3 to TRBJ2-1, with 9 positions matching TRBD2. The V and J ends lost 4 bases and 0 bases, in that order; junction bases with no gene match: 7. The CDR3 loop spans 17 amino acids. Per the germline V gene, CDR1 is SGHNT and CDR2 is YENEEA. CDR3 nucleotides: TGTGCCAGCAGCTCTTATAGCGGGAGTAACTCCTACAATGAGCAGTTCTTC. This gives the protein CASSSYSGSNSYNEQFF.

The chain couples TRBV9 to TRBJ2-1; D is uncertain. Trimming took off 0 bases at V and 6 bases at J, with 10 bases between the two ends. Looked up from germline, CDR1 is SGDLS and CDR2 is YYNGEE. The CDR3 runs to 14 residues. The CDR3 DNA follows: TGTGCCAGCAGCGTAGCTTGGGCGAGCAATGAGCAGTTCTTC. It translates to CASSVAWASNEQFF.

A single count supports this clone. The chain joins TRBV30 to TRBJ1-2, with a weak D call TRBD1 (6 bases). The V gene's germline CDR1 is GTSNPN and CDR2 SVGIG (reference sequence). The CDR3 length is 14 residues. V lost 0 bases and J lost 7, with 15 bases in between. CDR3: CAWSVQGLKRGYTF. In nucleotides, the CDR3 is TGTGCCTGGAGTGTACAGGGCTTAAAGCGTGGCTACACCTTC.

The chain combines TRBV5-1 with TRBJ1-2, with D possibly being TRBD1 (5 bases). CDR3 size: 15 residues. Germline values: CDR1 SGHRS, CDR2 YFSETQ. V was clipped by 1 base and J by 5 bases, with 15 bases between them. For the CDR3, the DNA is TGCGCCAGCAGCTTGTTCGATAGGGGAGGATATGGCTACACCTTC. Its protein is CASSLFDRGGYGYTF.

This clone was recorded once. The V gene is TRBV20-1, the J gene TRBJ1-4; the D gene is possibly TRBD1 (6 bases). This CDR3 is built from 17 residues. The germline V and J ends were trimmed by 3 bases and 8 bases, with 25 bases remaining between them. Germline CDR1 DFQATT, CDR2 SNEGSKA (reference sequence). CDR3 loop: CSASSQGSLVSGEKLFF. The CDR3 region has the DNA TGCAGTGCTAGTTCCCAGGGGTCTTTGGTATCGGGGGAAAAACTGTTTTTT.

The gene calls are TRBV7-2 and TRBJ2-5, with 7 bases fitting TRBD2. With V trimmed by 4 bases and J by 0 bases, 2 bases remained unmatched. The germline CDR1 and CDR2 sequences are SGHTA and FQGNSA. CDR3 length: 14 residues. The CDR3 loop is CASSSGRYQETQYF. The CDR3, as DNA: TGTGCCAGCAGCTCCGGGAGGTACCAAGAGACCCAGTACTTC.

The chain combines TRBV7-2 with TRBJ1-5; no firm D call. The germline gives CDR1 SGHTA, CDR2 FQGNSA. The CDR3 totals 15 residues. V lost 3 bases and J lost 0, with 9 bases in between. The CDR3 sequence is CASSLQKYSNQPQHF. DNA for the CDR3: TGTGCCAGCAGCTTGCAGAAGTATAGCAATCAGCCCCAGCATTTT. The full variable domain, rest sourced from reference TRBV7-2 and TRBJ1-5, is GAGVSQSPSNKVTEKGKDVELRCDPISGHTALYWYRQSLGQGLEFLIYFQGNSAPDKSGLPSDRFSAERTGGSVSTLTIQRTQQEDSAVYLCASSLQKYSNQPQHFGDGTRLSIL.

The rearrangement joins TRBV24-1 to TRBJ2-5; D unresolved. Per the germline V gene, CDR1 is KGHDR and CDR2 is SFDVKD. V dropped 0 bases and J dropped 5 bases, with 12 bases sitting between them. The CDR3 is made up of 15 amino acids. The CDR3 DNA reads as TGTGCCACCAGTGATTTGCAAACCAGCAGGGAGACCCAGTACTTC. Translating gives CATSDLQTSRETQYF.

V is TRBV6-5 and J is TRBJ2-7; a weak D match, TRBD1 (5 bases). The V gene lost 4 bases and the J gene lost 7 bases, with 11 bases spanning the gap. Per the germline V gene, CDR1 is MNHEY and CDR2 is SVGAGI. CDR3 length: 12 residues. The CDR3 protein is CASSSGFKEQYF. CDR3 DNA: TGTGCCAGCAGTTCAGGGTTTAAGGAGCAGTACTTC.

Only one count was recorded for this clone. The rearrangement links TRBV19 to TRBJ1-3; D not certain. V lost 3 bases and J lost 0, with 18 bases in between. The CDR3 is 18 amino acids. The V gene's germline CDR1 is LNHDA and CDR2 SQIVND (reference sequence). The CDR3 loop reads CASSIRSIVPSSGNTIYF. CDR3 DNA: TGTGCCAGTAGTATCCGAAGTATAGTACCGAGCTCTGGAAACACCATATATTTT.

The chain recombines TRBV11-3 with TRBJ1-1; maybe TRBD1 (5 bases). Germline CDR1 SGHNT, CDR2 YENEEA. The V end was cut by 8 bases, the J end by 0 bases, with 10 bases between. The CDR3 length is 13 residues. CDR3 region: CASARGVNTEAFF. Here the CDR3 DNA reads TGTGCCAGCGCGCGGGGGGTGAACACTGAAGCTTTCTTT.

In DNA form, the CDR3 reads TGCGCCAGCAGCCAATTGTTGGGGAGGGAGCAGTTCTTC. This gives the protein CASSQLLGREQFF. The chain combines TRBV4-3 with TRBJ2-1, with a possible D match to TRBD2 (6 bases). The CDR3 totals 13 residues. V was cut by 2 bases and J by 10 bases, with 12 bases left in between. Germline V gene data show CDR1 as LGHNA and CDR2 as YSLEER.

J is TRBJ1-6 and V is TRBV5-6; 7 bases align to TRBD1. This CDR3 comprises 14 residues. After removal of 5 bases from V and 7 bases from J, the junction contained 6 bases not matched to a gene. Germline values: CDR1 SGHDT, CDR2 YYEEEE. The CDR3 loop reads CASRGQPPNSPLHF. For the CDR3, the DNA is TGTGCCAGCAGGGGACAGCCCCCCAATTCACCCCTCCACTTT.